Listed here are 13 T cell receptor beta chains from one sample, sequenced in a study of regulatory T cells in long-lasting Graves disease (dated by TCRdb to about 2021). The time point label of this sample denotes: newly diagnosed GD, antithyroid drugs for less than 3 months. For both TCR sequencing and RNA sequencing, RNA was extracted from PBMCs in TRIzol. To prepare the library, multiplex PCR was applied. TCRdb lists the instrument as Illumina HiSeq 4000. To build TCR beta libraries, CDR3 regions were amplified by Arm-PCR using iRepertoire HTBI primers. The public sequencing data were trimmed at Q25 with fastp and processed into clonotypes with MiXCR by TCRdb, which kept only in-frame beta chains. For every CDR3 protein sequence, its rows merge into one entry that carries the most common genes and DNA. For this sample the table gives 500,000 to 700,000 distinct CDR3 sequences, of which less than 20% were detected only once. The top ten clonotypes cover approximately 20% of the sample.

Separately, the same data were catalogued under a study of T cells in Graves' hyperthyroidism and ophthalmopathy.

The sample consisted of peripheral blood mononuclear cells (PBMCs), taken at new diagnosis, from a patient treated with antithyroid drugs. The receptor set was obtained from a woman aged 25 to 39 with Graves disease. Donor details come from another sample of the same person, matched by shared clones.

This clonotype was observed a single time. This may come from a read error, since a much larger clone is one base off. V gene TRBV6-5 combines with J gene TRBJ2-7; a weak D match, TRBD1 (5 bases). The CDR3 has 15 residues. Germline V gene sequence: CDR1 MNHEY, CDR2 SVGAGI. The CDR3 reads CTSSYSGRVNYEQYF. CDR3 nucleotide sequence: TGTACCAGCAGTTACTCTGGCAGGGTTAACTACGAGCAGTACTTC.

Note on this clonotype: At one end, the junction sequence differs from germline, possibly due to a read error. V is TRBV5-1 and J is TRBJ2-7; 10 bases are shared with TRBD1. The germline gives CDR1 SGHRS, CDR2 YFSETQ. The CDR3 totals 16 residues. CDR3 amino acids: CASSAGTGVFNVEQSF. In DNA form, the CDR3 reads TGCGCCAGCAGCGCCGGGACAGGGGTCTTTAATGTCGAGCAGTCCTTC.

This clonotype was seen more than once but under ten times. J is TRBJ2-1 and V is TRBV11-3, with a tentative D call TRBD1 (5 bases). CDR3 length: 15 amino acids. The germline CDR1 and CDR2 sequences are SGHNT and YENEEA. Trimming cost V 5 bases and J 1 base, with 12 bases left between them. The CDR3 loop is CASSPTGFSYNEQFF. In nucleotides, the CDR3 is TGTGCCAGCAGCCCCACAGGTTTTTCCTACAATGAGCAGTTCTTC.

This clonotype was counted many times. This chain uses TRBV28 with TRBJ1-2, with D unclear. The V and J ends lost 4 bases and 8 bases respectively, with 11 bases between them. The CDR3 runs 12 residues. Germline CDR1 MDHEN, CDR2 SYDVKM. The CDR3 coding sequence is TGTGCCAGCAGTTCCTCTCTGGCAGGCTACACCTTC. It encodes CASSSSLAGYTF.

This clonotype was detected ten times or more. At one end, the junction sequence differs from germline, possibly due to a read error. This chain links TRBV28 with TRBJ1-3, with D perhaps TRBD1 (5 bases). This CDR3 is 13 amino acids long. Germline V gene sequence: CDR1 MDHEN, CDR2 SYDVKM. CDR3 loop: CASSGRRRGTLHF. CDR3 DNA sequence: TGTGCCAGCAGTGGGAGGCGCCGCGGGACCCTTCATTTT.

This clonotype was observed a handful of times. The V call is TRBV18, the J call TRBJ2-5; no reliable D call. The CDR3 has 14 residues. Germline V gives CDR1 KGHSH, CDR2 LQKENI. Trimming removed 3 bases from V and 2 bases from J, with 10 bases in between. The CDR3 here is CASSPPPVQETQYF. In DNA, the CDR3 is TGTGCCAGCTCACCCCCGCCCGTACAAGAGACCCAGTACTTC.

CDR3 in amino acids: CSASAGYGYTF. The DNA for the CDR3 is TGCAGTGCTAGTGCCGGCTATGGCTACACCTTC. The chain employs TRBV20-1 and TRBJ1-2, with no clear D. This CDR3 has 11 amino acids. From germline, CDR1 is DFQATT and CDR2 SNEGSKA (reference sequence). Trimming pared 3 bases from V and 4 bases from J, leaving 6 bases between.

Of note for this clonotype: A much bigger clone sits one base away, suggesting this may be a read error. V gene TRBV2 combines with J gene TRBJ1-1; weak D call: TRBD1 (5 bases). The CDR3 length is 14 residues. CDR1 SNHLY and CDR2 FYNNEI come from the germline V gene. Trimming took 8 bases from V and 5 from J, leaving 18 bases between them. The DNA for the CDR3 is TGTGCCAGCCTAAAGGTCGCAGGGCGGACTGAAGCTTTCTTT. Translating it yields CASLKVAGRTEAFF.

This clonotype has at least ten counts. The J gene is TRBJ2-7, the V gene TRBV28; no clear D gene. Deletions cut 4 bases from V and 2 bases from J, with 18 bases between. The germline gives CDR1 MDHEN, CDR2 SYDVKM. This CDR3 is 16 amino acids long. The CDR3 loop is CASSSYSLRSAYEQYF. CDR3 nucleotide sequence: TGTGCCAGCAGTTCTTACTCGTTAAGATCGGCCTACGAGCAGTACTTC.

V usage is TRBV15 and J usage is TRBJ2-3, with 12 nucleotides matching TRBD2. The CDR3 totals 19 residues. CDR1 and CDR2 (germline): LNHNV, YYDKDF (reference sequence). The junction had 10 bases not matched to a gene; V was cut back by 0 bases and J by 3 bases. The CDR3 DNA is TGTGCCACCAGCAGAGATCTGACTAGCGGGAGTTTAAGGACAGATACGCAGTATTTT. Translation gives CATSRDLTSGSLRTDTQYF.

Concerning this clonotype: A junction end diverges from the germline sequence, so it may reflect a read error. The chain employs TRBV25-1 and TRBJ2-7; the D is unclear. The V gene's germline CDR1 is MGHDK and CDR2 SYGVNS. The CDR3 loop spans 11 amino acids. The chain's CDR3 is CASTERFEQYF. CDR3 sequence (DNA): TGTGCCAGCACTGAAAGGTTTGAGCAGTACTTC.

This clonotype showed up many times. One end of the junction is discordant with germline, which a read error may explain. This chain links TRBV6-1 with TRBJ2-7; tentatively, D is TRBD1 or TRBD2 (5 bases each). The CDR3 is 13 amino acids. Germline assignment: CDR1 MNHNS and CDR2 SASEGT. CDR3 sequence reads: CASSTPTPGTTIF. CDR3 DNA: TGTGCCAGCAGTACACCAACTCCGGGGACCACGATCTTC.

The chain has TRBV28 and TRBJ1-3, with a possible D match to TRBD1 (5 bases). Trimming left V 7 bases short and J 1 base short, with 11 bases between. The CDR3 is 14 residues long. Germline V gene lookup returns CDR1 MDHEN and CDR2 SYDVKM. CDR3 amino acids: CASKRGGSGNTIYF. CDR3 DNA sequence: TGTGCCAGCAAGAGGGGTGGGTCTGGAAACACCATATATTTT.